The entry that follows covers one T cell receptor (beta chain) sequence. CDR3 length: 13 amino acids. The germline gives CDR1 SGHTA, CDR2 FQGNSA. Between the trimmed V and J ends, which lost 6 bases and 2 bases, there was a span of 9 bases. The sample is drawn from a study of blood T cell repertoires in COVID-19. Study as a whole: The study drew acute and convalescent COVID-19 samples from the United States, Italy and Spain.

Allocation to cohorts depended on clinical history reported by the participants. The recovered donors of Cohort 3 showed two negative PCRs, clearance, or symptom resolution. Sequenced by immunoSEQ multiplex PCR; TCRdb stores in-frame clones only, minus some. Of roughly 280,000 clones in the sample, about nine tenths were seen once. This chain links TRBV7-2 with TRBJ2-3, with D perhaps matching TRBD2 (6 bases). Sequenced: PBMCs or T cells enriched from blood (not recorded which). This TCR was recovered from a woman in her forties or fifties who had recovered from COVID-19. The chain's CDR3 is CASRRTITDTQYF. The CDR3 DNA reads TGTGCCAGCAGACGGACTATCACAGATACGCAGTATTTT.